This is a list of T cell receptor beta chains from one sample in a study of cytomegalovirus exposure and HLA in healthy donors. Method: immunoSEQ multiplex PCR; TCRdb's copy keeps in-frame clones and lacks some. The data contain over 200,000 clones, approximately 83% of them seen just once; the ten biggest clones take up more than 13%. Sequencing was performed on PBMCs. These receptors were taken from a woman under 40 in good health and CMV-seropositive. The CDR3 runs from the conserved cysteine through the conserved F or W. Each record gives: D gene, clone size, V gene, J gene, CDR3 protein, CDR3 DNA. A D gene is named only where the DNA matches it firmly. Size is omitted from some rows. Given values are once, few, many or a class for expanded clones.

-	-	TRBV5-1	TRBJ1-1	CASGEGVMNTEAFF	TGCGCCAGCGGGGAGGGAGTCATGAACACTGAAGCTTTCTTT
-	-	TRBV27	TRBJ1-2	CASSLLGTHGYTF	TGTGCCAGCAGTTTATTGGGTACCCATGGCTACACCTTC
-	-	TRBV11-2	TRBJ2-7	CASSLGIGRRGAEQYF	TGTGCCAGCAGCTTAGGGATTGGGCGCCGGGGCGCCGAGCAGTACTTC
-	-	TRBV21-1	TRBJ2-7	CASPFKRTLGEQYF	TGTGCCAGCCCTTTCAAAAGGACCCTCGGCGAGCAGTACTTC
-	-	TRBV6-5	TRBJ1-1	CASSATPTEAFF	TGTGCCAGCAGTGCCACCCCCACTGAAGCTTTCTTT
TRBD2	-	TRBV7-8	TRBJ2-5	CASSLTAGAQETQYF	TGTGCCAGCAGCTTGACAGCGGGAGCCCAAGAGACCCAGTACTTC
-	once	TRBV6-1	TRBJ1-1	CATWSRLEAFF	TGTGCCACCTGGTCGAGACTTGAAGCTTTCTTT
TRBD1	-	TRBV11-3	TRBJ1-4	CASSLGQGFEKLFF	TGTGCCAGCAGCCTCGGACAGGGTTTTGAAAAACTGTTTTTT
-	-	TRBV5-6	TRBJ2-7	CASSLFRRAGPFYEQYF	TGTGCCAGCAGCTTGTTTCGCCGGGCAGGGCCTTTCTACGAGCAGTACTTC
TRBD1	-	TRBV30	TRBJ2-7	CAWSRDRGLYEQYF	TGTGCCTGGAGTAGGGACAGGGGGCTCTACGAGCAGTACTTC
TRBD2	-	TRBV4-1	TRBJ2-7	CASSPQASSGAYEQYF	TGCGCCAGCAGCCCCCAAGCGTCTAGCGGGGCCTACGAGCAGTACTTC
TRBD1	-	TRBV30	TRBJ2-3	CAWSYRGSTDTQYF	TGTGCCTGGAGTTACAGGGGGAGCACAGATACGCAGTATTTT
TRBD1	-	TRBV11-3	TRBJ2-5	CASSLAGGQETQYF	TGTGCCAGCAGCTTAGCAGGGGGCCAAGAGACCCAGTACTTC
-	-	TRBV2	TRBJ2-7	CASSDSVPREQYF	TGTGCCAGCAGTGATAGTGTCCCCCGGGAGCAGTACTTC
-	-	TRBV6-1	TRBJ1-1	CASSVSGSLNTEAFF	TGTGCCAGCAGTGTAAGTGGTTCCCTGAACACTGAAGCTTTCTTT
TRBD2	-	TRBV28	TRBJ2-1	CASKRESIGRDEQFF	TGTGCCAGCAAGCGGGAGTCCATAGGTCGCGATGAGCAGTTCTTC
-	-	TRBV6-5	TRBJ2-7	CASSSDFWTVSYEQYF	TGTGCCAGCAGTTCCGATTTTTGGACAGTCTCCTACGAGCAGTACTTC
-	-	TRBV15	TRBJ1-5	CATSRVDSNQPQHF	TGTGCCACCAGCAGAGTAGACAGCAATCAGCCCCAGCATTTT
-	-	TRBV11-3	TRBJ2-2	CASSRPTGELFF	TGTGCCAGCAGCCGTCCAACCGGGGAGCTGTTTTTT
-	-	TRBV5-1	TRBJ2-5	CASSRSEGKETQYF	TGCGCCAGCAGCCGATCCGAGGGGAAGGAGACCCAGTACTTC
-	-	TRBV7-2	TRBJ1-2	CASSPDRRDGYTF	TGTGCCAGCAGCCCTGATCGGAGGGACGGCTACACCTTC
-	-	TRBV9	TRBJ1-1	CASSGGHYTEAFF	TGTGCCAGCAGTGGGGGGCACTACACTGAAGCTTTCTTT
-	-	TRBV13	TRBJ1-1	CASSFLRTQGLNTEAFF	TGTGCCAGCAGCTTCTTGCGAACACAGGGCCTGAACACTGAAGCTTTCTTT
TRBD1	once	TRBV6-4	TRBJ2-6	CASSAPFRGQGGSGANVLTF	TGTGCCAGCAGTGCCCCGTTTCGCGGACAGGGGGGGTCTGGGGCCAACGTCCTGACTTTC
TRBD2	-	TRBV2	TRBJ2-3	CASSDWASGLLTDTQYF	TGTGCCAGCAGTGATTGGGCTAGCGGCCTTCTGACAGATACGCAGTATTTT